This TCR beta chain was obtained from a study of cytomegalovirus exposure and HLA in healthy donors. Primers: 60 Vbeta forward and 13 Jbeta reverse. The table came from immunoSEQ multiplex PCR; TCRdb's copy has only in-frame clones and leaves some out. The table includes 75,000 to 95,000 clones, over 60% detected once. This CDR3 spans 17 amino acids. V was pared by 4 bases and J by 1 base, with 18 bases between. Germline-derived CDR1 and CDR2 are SGDLS and YYNGEE. Sequencing was done on a sample of PBMCs. This clonotype originated in a young man in good health and CMV-seronegative. The chain joins TRBV9 to TRBJ1-3; D not resolved. This CDR3 reads CASSPYQTRFSGNTIYF. CDR3 nucleotides: TGTGCCAGCAGCCCCTACCAGACGAGGTTTTCTGGAAACACCATATATTTT.